This T cell receptor (beta chain) emerged from a study of T cells in Graves' hyperthyroidism and ophthalmopathy. Researchers took RNA transcripts and amplified the TCR beta CDR3 regions from them. The HTBI primer set served for first-round RT-PCR of the TCR CDR3. TCRdb ran MiXCR on the multiplex PCR reads and lists one entry per CDR3 protein. The table includes some 690,000 distinct CDR3 sequences, 15% to 20% detected once. Patients were excluded because of uncontrolled infection, other autoimmune disease, pregnancy or lactation. PBMCs were obtained from 10 ml fresh peripheral blood. There are 16 residues in the CDR3. Germline CDR1 is SGDLS and CDR2 is YYNGEE. Trimming shortened V by 0 bases and J by 1 base, and 13 bases separated the two germline ends. This clonotype was seen more than once but under ten times.

The chain uses TRBV9 and TRBJ2-5; D ambiguous. The TCR sequence derives from a man in his fifties with Graves' hyperthyroidism. The material sequenced was blood. The CDR3 reads CASSVEAVSPQETQYF. Here the CDR3 DNA reads TGTGCCAGCAGCGTAGAGGCGGTGTCACCCCAAGAGACCCAGTACTTC.